This record covers a single TCR beta chain. Repertoires were generated with immunoSEQ multiplex PCR, while TCRdb's copy carries only in-frame clones and drops some. The data contain about 400,000 clones, 89% of them singletons. The sample's treatment: around 19 received Ad26.COV2.S at low or high dose, single or two shots; 5 received placebo; per-sample allocation not given. After the first vaccine or placebo injection, samples were drawn on day 63. The sample is drawn from a study of Ad26.COV2.S vaccination and SARS-CoV-2 variants. The germline V gene has CDR1 SGHAT and CDR2 FQNNGV. V shed 2 bases and J shed 6 bases, with 13 bases lying between them. The CDR3 is made up of 15 amino acids.

The V gene is TRBV11-2, the J gene TRBJ2-2; D is tentatively TRBD1 or TRBD2 (5 bases each). Here the sequenced sample was peripheral blood, taken in a trial of Ad26.COV2.S vaccine versus placebo. This clonotype originated in a person aged 18-65 years who received the Ad26.COV2.S COVID-19 vaccine or a placebo. CDR3 in amino acids: CASSLSGPRAGELFF. CDR3 nucleotides: TGTGCCAGCAGCTTATCGGGGCCGCGAGCCGGGGAGCTGTTTTTT.